Shown below are 7 T cell receptor beta chains from a single sample sequenced in a study of vaccination effects on CD4 cells after COVID-19. ViraFEST used viral peptide pools to expand antigen-specific CD4+ T cells before sequencing. Subsequent to roughly 10 days of culture, CD4+ T cells were isolated. Vaccinated recipients, who were negative for nucleocapsid antibodies, had no history of SARS-CoV-2 infection. These receptors' targets are unknown. Assay used: immunoSEQ multiplex PCR; TCRdb lists only in-frame clones, some missing. This table holds under 75,000 clones, over 70% found once. Specimen: CD4+ T cells from PBMCs cultured with SARS-CoV-2 spike peptides, collected before COVID-19 vaccination. The receptors here all came from a human donor who received a COVID-19 vaccine.

This clone appeared a single time. The chain combines TRBV5-8 with TRBJ1-1; 7 bases match TRBD1. V lost 7 bases to trimming and J lost 0 bases; unmatched junction nucleotides: 15. Per the germline V gene, CDR1 is SGHTS and CDR2 is YDEGEE. The CDR3 has 17 residues. The CDR3 coding sequence is TGTGCCAGCCCACGAGTCGGGACAGCTGAGATGAACACTGAAGCTTTCTTT. Its translation is CASPRVGTAEMNTEAFF.

V and J are TRBV7-2 and TRBJ2-1; 10 positions agree with TRBD2. CDR1 is SGHTA and CDR2 is FQGNSA in the germline V gene. The V segment lost 0 bases and the J segment 8 bases; nucleotides outside the gene matches: 7. The CDR3 length is 16 residues. The CDR3 spells CASSLAPGAGGYEQFF. CDR3 in DNA: TGTGCCAGCAGCTTAGCGCCGGGAGCGGGGGGGTATGAGCAGTTCTTC.

The CDR3 spells CASSLRGAGSDTQYF. The CDR3, as DNA: TGTGCCAGCAGCTTACGGGGGGCGGGGTCAGATACGCAGTATTTT. The chain combines TRBV7-6 with TRBJ2-3; D is possibly TRBD2 (7 bases). The CDR3 is made up of 15 amino acids. V gave up 2 bases and J gave up 4 bases, with 13 bases separating them. Germline V CDR1 and CDR2: SGHVS, FNYEAQ.

This sequence joins TRBV5-1 and TRBJ2-3, with 8 bases aligning to TRBD2. The CDR3 is 17 residues long. V was clipped by 3 bases and J by 2 bases; unmatched bases: 11. Germline CDR1 and CDR2: SGHRS and YFSETQ. The CDR3 is CASSWLVSGGTTDTQYF. CDR3 in DNA: TGCGCCAGCAGCTGGTTGGTGAGCGGGGGAACCACAGATACGCAGTATTTT. Variable domain in full (rest from reference TRBV5-1 and TRBJ2-3): KAGVTQTPRYLIKTRGQQVTLSCSPISGHRSVSWYQQTPGQGLQFLFEYFSETQRNKGNFPGRFSGRQFSNSRSEMNVSTLELGDSALYLCASSWLVSGGTTDTQYFGPGTRLTVL.

A few counts support this clone. This chain joins TRBV14 and TRBJ1-2; D unclear. This CDR3 comprises 14 residues. V was clipped by 3 bases and J by 6 bases, with 14 bases between them. Germline CDR1 and CDR2: SGHDN and FVKESK. The DNA for the CDR3 is TGTGCCAGCAGCCAGGGTATAAGGGCAAATGGCTACACCTTC. Protein sequence: CASSQGIRANGYTF. The full variable domain, with the rest looked up from reference TRBV14 and TRBJ1-2, is EAGVTQFPSHSVIEKGQTVTLRCDPISGHDNLYWYRRVMGKEIKFLLHFVKESKQDESGMPNNRFLAERTGGTYSTLKVQPAELEDSGVYFCASSQGIRANGYTFGSGTRLTVV.

The rearrangement links TRBV6-5 to TRBJ1-1; D is perhaps TRBD1 (5 bases). CDR1 and CDR2 from the germline V gene are MNHEY and SVGAGI. The ends were cut back, 10 bases at V and 1 base at J, with 16 bases in the middle. CDR3 length equals 14 residues. The chain's CDR3 is CATSRNRPNTEAFF. The CDR3 nucleotides read TGTGCCACCTCTCGGAACAGGCCGAACACTGAAGCTTTCTTT.

In its sample, this clone was seen once. The J gene is TRBJ2-3, the V gene TRBV5-1; the match to TRBD2 covers 10 bases. Looked up from germline, CDR1 is SGHRS and CDR2 is YFSETQ. The CDR3 has 15 residues. Trimming at V came to 2 bases and at J to 2 bases, leaving 2 bases not matched to a gene. Here the CDR3 reads CASSLTSGDTDTQYF. The CDR3 DNA reads TGCGCCAGCAGCTTAACTAGCGGGGACACAGATACGCAGTATTTT.